This TCR beta chain is drawn from a study of technical replicates of blood from a few donors. This table comes from immunoSEQ multiplex PCR, and its TCRdb copy is limited to in-frame clones, with some not included. The table includes about 70,000 clones, just under 95% detected once. The germline V gene encodes CDR1 MNHEY and CDR2 SVGAGI. The V and J ends lost 7 bases and 2 bases respectively, with 12 bases between them. CDR3 length: 13 residues. The sequenced sample consisted of T cells isolated from PBMCs. The gene calls are TRBV6-5 and TRBJ2-7; TRBD2 might be the D (6 bases). The TCR was taken from a human donor in good health. The CDR3 sequence: CASTPGGPYEQYF. For the CDR3, the DNA is TGTGCCAGCACCCCCGGGGGACCCTACGAGCAGTACTTC.